This TCR beta chain was captured in a study of regulatory T cells in long-lasting Graves disease. HTBI primers from iRepertoire and Arm-PCR of CDR3 regions yielded the TCR beta libraries. TCRdb analysed the multiplex PCR reads with MiXCR anew, one entry per CDR3 protein. The sample has about 450,000 distinct CDR3 sequences, around 15% seen once; the top ten hold 17%. Time point here: newly diagnosed GD, antithyroid drugs for less than 3 months. Preparation of the TCR library used RNA extracted from PBMCs. Germline CDR1 is SGHAT and CDR2 is FQNNGV. The CDR3 sequence is 19 residues long. The junction had 22 bases not matched to a gene; V was cut back by 5 bases and J by 5 bases. This sample also belongs to another study, concerning T cells in Graves' hyperthyroidism and ophthalmopathy.

The chain has TRBV11-2 and TRBJ2-7, with 9 bases identical to TRBD2. Sequences were derived from peripheral blood mononuclear cells (PBMCs), sampled at new diagnosis, from a patient treated with antithyroid drugs. The receptor comes from a woman aged 50 to 60 with Graves disease. The CDR3 region is CASSLGQAWRASGIHEQYF. DNA for the CDR3: TGTGCCAGCAGCCTAGGGCAGGCGTGGAGGGCTAGCGGGATCCACGAGCAGTACTTC.